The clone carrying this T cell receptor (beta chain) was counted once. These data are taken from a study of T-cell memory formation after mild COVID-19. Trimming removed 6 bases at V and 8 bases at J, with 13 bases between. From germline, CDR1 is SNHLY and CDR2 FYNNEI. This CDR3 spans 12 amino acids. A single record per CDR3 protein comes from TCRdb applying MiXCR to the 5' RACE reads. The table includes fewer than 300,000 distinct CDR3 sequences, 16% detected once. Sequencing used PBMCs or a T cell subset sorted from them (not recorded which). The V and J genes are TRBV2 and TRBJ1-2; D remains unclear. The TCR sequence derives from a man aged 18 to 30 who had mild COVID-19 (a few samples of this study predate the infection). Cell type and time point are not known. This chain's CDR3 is CASSVGWGGYTF. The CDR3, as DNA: TGTGCCAGCAGCGTGGGGTGGGGAGGCTACACCTTC.